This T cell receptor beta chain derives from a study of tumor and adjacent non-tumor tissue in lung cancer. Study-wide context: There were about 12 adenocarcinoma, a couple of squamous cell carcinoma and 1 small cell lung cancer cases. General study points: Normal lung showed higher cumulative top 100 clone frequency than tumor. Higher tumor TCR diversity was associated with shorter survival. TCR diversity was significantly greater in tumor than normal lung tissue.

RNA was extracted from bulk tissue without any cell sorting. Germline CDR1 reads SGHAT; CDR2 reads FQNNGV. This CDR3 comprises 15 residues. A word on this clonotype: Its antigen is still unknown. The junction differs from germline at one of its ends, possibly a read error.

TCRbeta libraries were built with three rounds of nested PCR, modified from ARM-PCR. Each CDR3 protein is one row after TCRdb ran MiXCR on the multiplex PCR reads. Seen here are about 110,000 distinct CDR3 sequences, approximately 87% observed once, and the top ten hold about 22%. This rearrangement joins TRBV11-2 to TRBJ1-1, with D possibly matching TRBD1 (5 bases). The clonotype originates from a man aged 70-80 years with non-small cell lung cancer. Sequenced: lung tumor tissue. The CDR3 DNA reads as TGTGCCGACAGCTTCGCCAATTCAAGGAACACTGAAACTTTCTTT. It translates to CADSFANSRNTETFF.